This T cell receptor (beta chain) appears in the sequencing data of a study of cytomegalovirus exposure and HLA in healthy donors. The V and J ends lost 2 bases and 5 bases respectively, with 12 bases between them. The CDR3 length is 14 residues. Germline CDR1 SNHLY, CDR2 FYNNEI. 13 Jbeta primers and 60 Vbeta primers were used for the PCR. TCRdb's copy holds only in-frame clones and misses some; the assay was immunoSEQ multiplex PCR. The profile shows 60,000 or so clones, about 86% of them singletons. The chain recombines TRBV2 with TRBJ2-5, with a possible D match to TRBD2 (5 bases). Sequencing input: PBMCs. The sequence was obtained from a man between 40 and 49 years old in good health and CMV-seronegative. The CDR3 reads CASSERERRETQYF. CDR3 nucleotide sequence: TGTGCCAGCAGTGAACGAGAAAGGAGGGAGACCCAGTACTTC. Full variable domain (outside the CDR3, taken from reference TRBV2 and TRBJ2-5): EPEVTQTPSHQVTQMGQEVILRCVPISNHLYFYWYRQILGQKVEFLVSFYNNEISEKSEIFDDQFSVERPDGSNFTLKIRSTKLEDSAMYFCASSERERRETQYFGPGTRLLVL.